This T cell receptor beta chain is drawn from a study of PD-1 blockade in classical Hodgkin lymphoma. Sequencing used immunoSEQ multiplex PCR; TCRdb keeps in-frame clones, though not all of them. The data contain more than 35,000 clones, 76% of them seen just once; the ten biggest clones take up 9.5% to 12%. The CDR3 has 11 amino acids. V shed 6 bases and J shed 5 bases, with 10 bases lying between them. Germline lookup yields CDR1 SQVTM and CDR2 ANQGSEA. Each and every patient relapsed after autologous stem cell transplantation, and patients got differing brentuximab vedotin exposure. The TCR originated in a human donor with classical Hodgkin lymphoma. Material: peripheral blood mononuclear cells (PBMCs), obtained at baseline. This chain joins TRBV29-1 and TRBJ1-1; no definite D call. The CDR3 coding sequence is TGCAGCGTGATGAAGGGAACTGAAGCTTTCTTT. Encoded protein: CSVMKGTEAFF. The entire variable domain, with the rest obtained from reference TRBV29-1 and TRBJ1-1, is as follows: SAVISQKPSRDICQRGTSLTIQCQVDSQVTMMFWYRQQPGQSLTLIATANQGSEATYESGFVIDKFPISRPNLTFSTLTVSNMSPEDSSIYLCSVMKGTEAFFGQGTRLTVV.